This TCR beta chain is drawn from a study of T-cell reconstitution after alpha-beta-depleted transplantation in children. Library preparation (for TCRbeta) was performed with unique molecular identifiers. Each CDR3 protein gets one entry after TCRdb re-called the PCR reads with MiXCR. The sample consists of under 300,000 distinct CDR3 sequences, 11% of them appearing once. CDR3 size: 13 residues. Between the trimmed V and J ends, which lost 7 bases and 4 bases, there was a span of 10 bases. Per the germline V gene, CDR1 is MNHNS and CDR2 is SASEGT. Study-level findings and limits: Elevated TCRbeta diversity at day 60 was traced, in some patients, to surviving recipient T cells and thymic progenitors. Reported findings indicate that, about two months after transplant, alpha-beta T cells came from several hundred expanded clones, which were derived from non-depleted graft cells. Once a year had passed after transplant, T-cell counts and diversity came mostly from newly produced T cells.

This clonotype was seen at least ten times. The target antigen is unknown. The genes are TRBV6-1 and TRBJ1-4; D perhaps matches TRBD1 (6 bases). Sequencing used peripheral blood, obtained 180 days after TCRalphabeta/CD19-depleted stem cell transplant. The clonotype was recovered from a male patient aged 2 to 10 who had a stem cell transplant for chronic granulomatous disease, so the T cells may come from the graft donor. This chain's CDR3 is CASIGQLNEKLFF. Written as DNA, the CDR3 is TGTGCCAGCATCGGACAGCTTAATGAAAAACTGTTTTTT.